This TCR beta chain was captured by sequencing in a study of CXCR3-negative and CXCR3-positive naive CD8 T cells (dated by TCRdb to the late 2010s). Some background on the complete study: Some 150 million TRB reads were obtained in total, roughly 1.5 +/- 0.3 million reads per library. Naive subsets from about 5 donors and memory cells from 3 donors were included in the TRBV-TRBJ cluster analysis. The diversity and physicochemical repertoire analyses included eleven to twelve donors pooled from two independent experiments.

Turning to this clonotype: Its antigen has not been determined.

The CDR3 holds 14 amino acids from the cysteine to the phenylalanine. No DNA is recorded. As encoded in the germline V gene, CDR1 is SQVTM while CDR2 is ANQGSEA. Results the study describes overall, beyond this receptor: TRB CDR3s from CXCR3-positive naive cells showed higher hydrophobicity (lower Kidera factor 4), lower energy, and higher strength and volume indices than CXCR3-negative naive cells. CXCR3 expression partially decreased after cryopreservation, so most assays used freshly isolated PBMCs. Naive CXCR3-negative and CXCR3-positive cells from the same donor showed similar TRBV-TRBJ usage, whereas memory cells showed distinct patterns. Both naive subsets had comparably high repertoire diversity, while memory CD8+ T cells had much lower repertoire diversity. Surface CD5, linked to self-reactivity in mice, was comparable between naive subsets; TCR interaction strength was therefore also inferred from TRB CDR3 physicochemical properties.

Each CD8+ T cell subset was flow-sorted in triplicate, with fewer than 350,000 cells per subset placed directly into RLT lysis buffer. To exclude memory contaminants, naive CD8+ T cells were stringently defined as CD45RO-CCR7+CD27+CD95-. Using standard density gradient centrifugation, peripheral blood mononuclear cells were isolated from buffy coats. Naive CXCR3-negative and CXCR3-positive CD8+ T cells were flow-sorted using a FACSAria III. Total RNA was extracted from sorted cells using an RNeasy Mini Kit. The instrument was a NextSeq 550. The Human TCR Profiling Kit (MiLaboratory) was used to prepare UMI-labeled 5' RACE TRB cDNA libraries. cDNA synthesis used the entire amount of extracted RNA, and PCR amplification then used the entire amount of cDNA produced. Libraries were prepared in parallel with an identical number of PCR cycles. Per the authors' processing: With a minimum of two reads required per UMI, MIGEC and MiXCR pulled out about 50,000 +/- 10,000 unique UMI-labeled TRB cDNA molecules from each library. On average, each library contained about 40,000 +/- 10,000 functional in-frame TRB CDR3 nucleotide clonotypes without stop codons. Diversity metrics, including normalized Shannon-Wiener and Chao1, were computed in VDJtools after downsampling to 5000 UMI-labeled TRB molecules per sample. VDJtools was used to calculate clonotype-size-weighted physicochemical properties of the central five CDR3 residues, namely interaction energy, strength, volume and Kidera factor 4. Following reprocessing of the reads by TCRdb, the data hold one row per CDR3 protein sequence and no DNA is available. Clone size and V and J calls follow TCRdb, not the original study. This sample's table contains over 100,000 distinct CDR3 sequences. The ten largest clones capture 0.29% of the sample.

The chain is encoded by TRBV29-1 joined to TRBJ2-2; with no DNA, the TCRdb D assignment of TRBD1 cannot be verified. This TCR derives from a human donor in good health. Some clones in this sample may be carry-over from other donors' samples. Sequenced input: naive CXCR3- CD8+ T cells from blood. This specimen's cell subset or site label, interpreted: CD45RO-CCR7+CD27+CD95- naive CD8+ T cells lacking CXCR3 (TNR3-). The CDR3 here reads CSVEVLGGLGELFF.